This T cell receptor (beta chain) was captured by sequencing in a study of cytomegalovirus exposure and HLA in healthy donors. Whole-study results and caveats: In a later analysis, specific HLA alleles were associated with more than 15,000 TCR beta sequences at a 0.05 false discovery rate. Associated with cytomegalovirus, according to the listing, were some 180 TCR beta chains.

The study ran its PCR with 60 Vbeta and 13 Jbeta primers. TCRdb keeps only in-frame clones here, not all; method: immunoSEQ multiplex PCR. The table records 150,000 or so clones, around 74% of them present only once. Healthy donors of bone marrow made up the group. The CDR3 has 15 residues. V was pared by 5 bases and J by 3 bases, with 6 bases of the junction left unmatched. Germline V gene data show CDR1 as LNHDA and CDR2 as SQIVND (reference sequence). A word on this clone: Its antigen is unidentified.

J is TRBJ2-7 and V is TRBV19; 11 bases are a match to TRBD2. Specimen: PBMCs. The clonotype originates from a female donor in good health and CMV-seronegative. The CDR3 nucleotides read TGTGCCAGTAGTTACCCGGGACTAGCGGTCTACGAGCAGTACTTC. Its translation: CASSYPGLAVYEQYF.